The rows below give T cell receptor beta chains drawn from one sample of a study of OX40 agonist ivuxolimab in advanced cancers. Sequencing used immunoSEQ multiplex PCR; TCRdb keeps in-frame clones, though not all of them. The sample has 30,000 to 45,000 clones, roughly 69% seen once; the top ten hold around a sixth. Specimen: CD4+ or CD8+ T cells sorted from blood, collected in a trial of the OX40 agonist ivuxolimab. The receptors shown here come from an adult with an advanced solid tumor such as melanoma, head and neck, liver or kidney cancer. Each CDR3 is given with its conserved first and last residue. A D gene is named only where the DNA matches it firmly. Rows may omit the clone size; those that give it use once, few, many or a size class.

TRBJ1-6 | TRBD1 | 16 | TRBV5-6 | . | TGTGCCAGCAGTTTTGCACAGGGGGCGTCGGGTTCACCCCTCCACTTT | CASSFAQGASGSPLHF
TRBJ1-2 | . | 15 | TRBV6-6 | . | TGTGCCAGCAGTTACTCTTCGCAGCCCTCCTATGGCTACACCTTC | CASSYSSQPSYGYTF
TRBJ2-4 | . | 16 | TRBV6-5 | few | TGTGCCAGCAGTTACTCGAATGGGATGGGGGAAAACATTCAGTACTTC | CASSYSNGMGENIQYF
TRBJ1-1 | TRBD1 | 15 | TRBV9 | . | TGTGCCAGCAGCGCCAGAGGGGGCATGAACACTGAAGCTTTCTTT | CASSARGGMNTEAFF
TRBJ2-7 | . | 13 | TRBV5-1 | . | TGCGCCAGCAGCTCGGGGAGCTCCTACGAGCAGTACTTC | CASSSGSSYEQYF
TRBJ1-6 | TRBD1 | 14 | TRBV19 | . | TGTGCCAGTAGTGGCCAGGGGGTGAATTCACCCCTCCACTTT | CASSGQGVNSPLHF
TRBJ2-1 | . | 12 | TRBV7-2 | . | TGTGCCAGCAGCTTTCTATGGAATGAGCAGTTCTTC | CASSFLWNEQFF
TRBJ1-1 | . | 12 | TRBV25-1 | . | TGTGCCAGCAGCCGGGTGAACACTGAAGCTTTCTTT | CASSRVNTEAFF
TRBJ1-1 | TRBD1 | 17 | TRBV25-1 | . | TGTGCCAGCAGTGCCGATATCACAGGGGGCTTCAAAACTGAAGCTTTCTTT | CASSADITGGFKTEAFF
TRBJ2-7 | . | 13 | TRBV29-1 | . | TGCAGCGTCGGTCAGGGGGAGGATAGCGAGCAGTACTTC | CSVGQGEDSEQYF
TRBJ2-3 | TRBD1 | 17 | TRBV9 | . | TGTGCCAGCAGCCCCAAACCCTATAGGACAGGGATAGATACGCAGTATTTT | CASSPKPYRTGIDTQYF